This TCR beta chain is drawn from a study of blood T cell repertoires in COVID-19. On the study more broadly: Material from acute and convalescent COVID-19 was sourced from the United States, Italy and Spain.

V was pared by 4 bases and J by 4 bases, with 11 bases between. This CDR3 contains 15 residues. Per germline, CDR1 MNHEY and CDR2 SVGAGI. The table lists this clone with a few counts. Generated by immunoSEQ multiplex PCR, the TCRdb table keeps only in-frame clones and is missing some. The table records 90,000 to 150,000 clones, approximately 80% of them present only once. Sequenced material: peripheral blood. This rearrangement joins TRBV6-5 to TRBJ2-6; D might be TRBD1 (6 bases). The receptor comes from a man between 70 and 80 years old with acute or convalescent COVID-19. CDR3 amino acids: CASSLQGSGANVLTF. DNA of the CDR3: TGTGCCAGCAGTTTACAGGGCTCCGGGGCCAACGTCCTGACTTTC.